This passage covers 16 T cell receptor beta chains from one sample sequenced in a study of T cell changes during pregnancy in multiple sclerosis. Assay used: immunoSEQ multiplex PCR; TCRdb lists only in-frame clones, some missing. The data contain around 45,000 clones, 80% to 95% of them seen just once; the ten biggest clones take up 0.52%. The input for sequencing was CD4+ T cells from peripheral blood mononuclear cells, taken in the third trimester of pregnancy. These receptors were collected from a female donor with multiple sclerosis, enrolled in a pregnancy study.

The chain couples TRBV19 to TRBJ1-3; D perhaps matches TRBD1 (5 bases). The ends were cut back, 1 base at V and 0 bases at J, with 13 bases in the middle. The V gene's germline CDR1 is LNHDA and CDR2 SQIVND (reference sequence). The CDR3 length is 17 residues. CDR3 in DNA: TGTGCCAGTAGTATAGGCGCTGTGGGACTCTCTGGAAACACCATATATTTT. As protein: CASSIGAVGLSGNTIYF.

The rearrangement uses TRBV28 and TRBJ2-7; D may be TRBD2 (6 bases). The CDR3 runs 15 residues. CDR1 is MDHEN and CDR2 is SYDVKM in the germline V gene. V shed 9 bases and J shed 0 bases, with 18 bases lying between them. This CDR3 is CASRPGGEYSYEQYF. The DNA of the CDR3 is TGTGCCAGTCGTCCTGGCGGGGAATACTCCTACGAGCAGTACTTC.

This chain connects TRBV15 to TRBJ2-7, with a tentative D call TRBD2 (6 bases). The CDR3 loop spans 15 amino acids. Per the germline V gene, CDR1 is LNHNV and CDR2 is YYDKDF (reference sequence). V was clipped by 1 base and J by 6 bases, with 16 bases between them. In DNA, the CDR3 is TGTGCCACCAGCAGAGTATCGCGGGGATTCGGCGAGCAGTACTTC. Its translation is CATSRVSRGFGEQYF.

Note on this clone: The same CDR3 can be traced to other DNA sequences in this sample. The chain carries TRBV7-3 and TRBJ2-1, with a weak D call TRBD1 (5 bases). The CDR3 covers 14 residues. The V end lost 2 bases, the J end lost 9 bases, and 14 bases lay between the germline ends. Per the germline V gene, CDR1 is SGHTA and CDR2 is FQGTGA. In DNA form, the CDR3 reads TGTGCCAGCAGCTTATATCAGGGTAGGGGTGAGCAGTTCTTC. Amino acid sequence: CASSLYQGRGEQFF.

This chain uses TRBV5-1 with TRBJ2-5; 9 nucleotides line up with TRBD2. V shed 0 bases and J 2 bases; nucleotides not matched to a gene: 14. Germline CDR1 and CDR2: SGHRS and YFSETQ. This CDR3 spans 19 amino acids. CDR3 amino acids: CASSLEYRFAGGWQETQYF. CDR3 nucleotides: TGCGCCAGCAGCTTGGAATATCGGTTCGCGGGAGGGTGGCAAGAGACCCAGTACTTC.

The J gene is TRBJ2-5, the V gene TRBV7-3; 7 bases line up with TRBD1. This CDR3 spans 15 amino acids. CDR1 SGHTA and CDR2 FQGTGA come from the germline V gene. J lost 6 bases, V lost 5 bases, and 12 bases had no gene match. The CDR3 DNA reads as TGTGCCAGCAGCCCCAGACAGGGAGATAGGAAGACCCAGTACTTC. As protein: CASSPRQGDRKTQYF.

A single count supports this clone. This chain links TRBV7-2 with TRBJ2-1, with a tentative D call TRBD2 (6 bases). In germline, CDR1 is SGHTA, CDR2 FQGNSA. This CDR3 comprises 18 residues. V lost 1 base, J lost 0 bases, and 16 bases lay in between. This CDR3 reads CASSLGGGTASSYNEQFF. CDR3 bases: TGTGCCAGCAGCTTAGGGGGAGGCACGGCAAGCTCCTACAATGAGCAGTTCTTC.

The sample holds one count of this clone. This chain joins TRBV28 and TRBJ1-2; the D gene is possibly TRBD1 (6 bases). The ends were cut back, 6 bases at V and 0 bases at J, with 11 bases in the middle. Germline V CDR1 and CDR2: MDHEN, SYDVKM. CDR3 length: 14 amino acids. The CDR3 coding sequence is TGTGCCAGCAGAGAACAGGGTTCTAACTATGGCTACACCTTC. This encodes CASREQGSNYGYTF.

The gene calls are TRBV7-6 and TRBJ2-3; 8 nucleotides align to TRBD2. The CDR3 sequence is 16 residues long. Per germline, CDR1 SGHVS and CDR2 FNYEAQ. V lost 2 bases, J lost 7 bases, and 11 bases stayed unmatched. The CDR3 sequence: CASSLTFLGTRNTQYF. The CDR3 nucleotides read TGTGCCAGCAGCTTAACGTTCCTGGGGACTAGGAATACGCAGTATTTT. The complete variable domain, with remaining parts taken from reference TRBV7-6 and TRBJ2-3, reads GAGVSQSPRYKVTKRGQDVALRCDPISGHVSLYWYRQALGQGPEFLTYFNYEAQQDKSGLPNDRFSAERPEGSISTLTIQRTEQRDSAMYRCASSLTFLGTRNTQYFGPGTRLTVL.

The chain couples TRBV4-1 to TRBJ2-7; tentative D call: TRBD2 (6 bases). CDR1 is MGHRA and CDR2 is YSYEKL in the germline V gene. V lost 1 base and J lost 4, with 14 bases in between. There are 15 residues in the CDR3. CDR3: CASSQGSGGWYEQYF. The CDR3 nucleotides are TGCGCCAGCAGCCAAGGTAGCGGTGGATGGTACGAGCAGTACTTC.

The chain is built from TRBV10-3 and TRBJ1-5; D may be TRBD1 (5 bases). Germline V lookup: CDR1 ENHRY, CDR2 SYGVKD. CDR3 length: 16 amino acids. V was trimmed by 0 bases and J by 4 bases, leaving 13 bases between them. This chain's CDR3 is CAISESGQRLNQPQHF. The CDR3 nucleotides are TGTGCCATCAGTGAGTCGGGGCAGCGCCTAAATCAGCCCCAGCATTTT.

The V and J genes are TRBV9 and TRBJ2-3; D is possibly TRBD2 (6 bases). CDR1 is SGDLS and CDR2 is YYNGEE in the germline V gene. This CDR3 contains 16 residues. V lost 4 bases and J lost 2, with 17 bases in between. CDR3 in DNA: TGTGCCAGCAGCCCGGGGGTAGCCGTTGTCACAGATACGCAGTATTTT. Its protein is CASSPGVAVVTDTQYF.

This clone was seen once. The J gene is TRBJ1-2, the V gene TRBV28; a weak D match, TRBD1 (6 bases). This CDR3 has 14 residues. Trimming stripped 5 bases from V and 8 bases from J, with 18 bases between. From germline, CDR1 is MDHEN and CDR2 SYDVKM. CDR3 sequence: CASSPSPGQLGYTF. CDR3 bases: TGTGCCAGCAGTCCTTCACCAGGACAGTTGGGCTACACCTTC.

V gene TRBV6-5 combines with J gene TRBJ2-1; D is unresolved. Trimming took off 5 bases at V and 9 bases at J, with 17 bases between the two ends. This CDR3 contains 14 residues. The germline V gene encodes CDR1 MNHEY and CDR2 SVGAGI. The CDR3 DNA reads as TGTGCCAGCAGTCCCGTCGCCATCCCCGGTGAGCAGTTCTTC. Its protein product is CASSPVAIPGEQFF.

This chain joins TRBV28 and TRBJ2-2; no clear D gene. The V gene lost 5 bases and the J gene lost 5 bases, with 6 bases spanning the gap. Germline CDR1 MDHEN, CDR2 SYDVKM. This CDR3 is built from 12 residues. The CDR3 reads CASSPHTGELFF. The CDR3 nucleotides read TGTGCCAGCAGTCCCCATACCGGGGAGCTGTTTTTT.

The genes are TRBV18 and TRBJ2-1; 11 bases map to TRBD2. V lost 3 bases and J lost 9; bases outside the gene matches: 10. CDR3 length: 16 residues. The germline V gene encodes CDR1 KGHSH and CDR2 LQKENI. CDR3 sequence (DNA): TGTGCCAGCTCACCCCCCCTACTAGCGGGAGTAATTGAGCAGTTCTTC. Translated: CASSPPLLAGVIEQFF.